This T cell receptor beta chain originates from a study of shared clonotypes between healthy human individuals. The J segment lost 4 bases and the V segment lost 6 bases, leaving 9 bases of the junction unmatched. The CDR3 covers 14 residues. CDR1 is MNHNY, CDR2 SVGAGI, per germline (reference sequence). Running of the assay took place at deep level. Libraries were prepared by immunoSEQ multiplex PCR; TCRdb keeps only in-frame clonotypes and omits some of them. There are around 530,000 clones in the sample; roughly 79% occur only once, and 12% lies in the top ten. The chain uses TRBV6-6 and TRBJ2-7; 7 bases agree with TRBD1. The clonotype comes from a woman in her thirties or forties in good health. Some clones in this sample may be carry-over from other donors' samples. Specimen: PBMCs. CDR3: CASRHRQGWYEQYF. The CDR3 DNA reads TGTGCCAGCAGGCATCGACAGGGTTGGTACGAGCAGTACTTC.